The rows below give T cell receptor beta chains drawn from one sample of a study of T-cell reconstitution after alpha-beta-depleted transplantation in children. TCRdb re-derived calls from the PCR reads in MiXCR, one entry per CDR3 protein. The sample has hundreds of thousands of distinct CDR3 sequences, about an eighth seen once. The sequencing used PBMCs, collected before TCRalphabeta/CD19-depleted stem cell transplant. These receptors were collected from a girl aged 2 to 9 with congenital amegakaryocytic thrombocytopenia, due to receive a stem cell transplant. CDR3s leave out the opening cysteine and the closing phenylalanine or tryptophan. D genes are given only for firm matches. Not all rows give a size; the values are once, few, many and, for expanded clones, a class.

v_call: TRBV12-3/TRBV12-4
j_call: TRBJ2-7
d_call: -
clone_size: many
cdr3_aa: ASSSGGEQY

v_call: TRBV5-1
j_call: TRBJ2-5
d_call: -
clone_size: -
cdr3_aa: ASSLWGNEETQY

v_call: TRBV12-3/TRBV12-4
j_call: TRBJ2-5
d_call: -
clone_size: few
cdr3_aa: ASRQGGKETQY

v_call: TRBV4-1
j_call: TRBJ1-1
d_call: -
clone_size: many
cdr3_aa: ASSQSRSTEAF

v_call: TRBV5-1
j_call: TRBJ2-1
d_call: -
clone_size: -
cdr3_aa: ASSLVMDLNEQF

v_call: TRBV20-1
j_call: TRBJ2-7
d_call: -
clone_size: many
cdr3_aa: SASQTTTYEQY

v_call: TRBV29-1
j_call: TRBJ2-2
d_call: -
clone_size: many
cdr3_aa: STPGGRFGTGELF

v_call: TRBV4-2
j_call: TRBJ1-5
d_call: TRBD1
clone_size: many
cdr3_aa: ASSQNSDRGGPQH

v_call: TRBV5-1
j_call: TRBJ2-3
d_call: -
clone_size: many
cdr3_aa: ASSLVAGTTDTQY

v_call: TRBV7-7
j_call: TRBJ2-5
d_call: TRBD2
clone_size: many
cdr3_aa: ASSRRPREVETQY

v_call: TRBV7-3
j_call: TRBJ2-2
d_call: TRBD1
clone_size: few
cdr3_aa: ASSYTPGQVTGELF

v_call: TRBV15
j_call: TRBJ1-5
d_call: -
clone_size: many
cdr3_aa: ATSRVRGDQPQH

v_call: TRBV25-1
j_call: TRBJ2-1
d_call: -
clone_size: many
cdr3_aa: ASTDSILINEQF

v_call: TRBV20-1
j_call: TRBJ2-1
d_call: TRBD2
clone_size: many
cdr3_aa: SAAGTSGSLLINEQF

v_call: TRBV5-1
j_call: TRBJ2-5
d_call: -
clone_size: -
cdr3_aa: ASSLMVSTEAQY

v_call: TRBV12-3/TRBV12-4
j_call: TRBJ2-3
d_call: -
clone_size: few
cdr3_aa: ASSLGRDSTQY

v_call: TRBV28
j_call: TRBJ2-5
d_call: -
clone_size: many
cdr3_aa: ASSFLGHLY

v_call: TRBV6-5
j_call: TRBJ1-1
d_call: -
clone_size: many
cdr3_aa: ASIETGTTEAF

v_call: TRBV7-2
j_call: TRBJ2-1
d_call: TRBD2
clone_size: many
cdr3_aa: ASSLLAGVRVEQF

v_call: TRBV20-1
j_call: TRBJ1-5
d_call: TRBD1
clone_size: many
cdr3_aa: SARAGTGINQPQH

v_call: TRBV5-1
j_call: TRBJ2-7
d_call: -
clone_size: -
cdr3_aa: ASSWDKSYEQY

v_call: TRBV5-6
j_call: TRBJ2-7
d_call: TRBD2
clone_size: many
cdr3_aa: ASSLGLADPYEQY

v_call: TRBV28
j_call: TRBJ1-5
d_call: -
clone_size: few
cdr3_aa: ASSLGQDHQPQH

v_call: TRBV20-1
j_call: TRBJ2-5
d_call: TRBD1
clone_size: many
cdr3_aa: SARGQGDETQY

v_call: TRBV20-1
j_call: TRBJ1-5
d_call: -
clone_size: many
cdr3_aa: SASSELGQPQH

v_call: TRBV4-2
j_call: TRBJ2-3
d_call: -
clone_size: -
cdr3_aa: ASSQADGGMKGDTQY

v_call: TRBV12-3/TRBV12-4
j_call: TRBJ2-1
d_call: TRBD2
clone_size: many
cdr3_aa: ASSLGLAGVVVEEQF

v_call: TRBV20-1
j_call: TRBJ2-5
d_call: TRBD2
clone_size: few
cdr3_aa: SPLLAGGQRAQY

v_call: TRBV29-1
j_call: TRBJ2-1
d_call: -
clone_size: few
cdr3_aa: SVEQASYNEQF

v_call: TRBV5-1
j_call: TRBJ1-1
d_call: -
clone_size: many
cdr3_aa: ASSLEGGREAF

v_call: TRBV15
j_call: TRBJ2-1
d_call: -
clone_size: many
cdr3_aa: ATRSYNEQF